This TCR beta chain is from a study of shared clonotypes between healthy human individuals. Repertoires were generated with immunoSEQ multiplex PCR, while TCRdb's copy carries only in-frame clones and drops some. Here the sample spans some 790,000 clones, around 77% being singletons. The CDR3 contains 15 residues. The V segment lost 6 bases and the J segment 7 bases; nucleotides outside the gene matches: 10. CDR1 and CDR2 (germline): MNHEY, SVGAGI. It was into CD45RA+ naive and CD45RA-negative memory subsets that the CD4+ cells were split. The source is a woman younger than 45 in good health. Sequencing input: memory CD4+ T cells sorted from blood. Subset described: CD45RA-negative fraction. The gene calls are TRBV6-5 and TRBJ2-4, with 9 bases fitting TRBD2. Here the CDR3 DNA reads TGTGCCAGCAGGACTGGGGCGGGAGGGGGGAACATTCAGTACTTC. It is translated as CASRTGAGGGNIQYF.